The source of this T cell receptor (beta chain) is a study of blood T cells in healthy people across ages. V was shortened by 1 base and J by 2 bases, with 7 bases between the two germline ends. The CDR3 contains 14 residues. The V gene's germline CDR1 is LNHNV and CDR2 YYDKDF (reference sequence). A few counts support this clonotype. Healthy Caucasian individuals from Russia aged about 6 to 100 were enrolled as donors. Next came a second PCR, run for roughly 6 to 11 cycles, which used a sample-barcoded 5' primer along with a J-beta primer mix. One entry per CDR3 protein results from TCRdb running MiXCR on the 5' RACE reads. The profile shows over 1,500,000 distinct CDR3 sequences, about 39% of them singletons.

This clonotype originated in a human donor in good health. This rearrangement joins TRBV15 to TRBJ2-3; D not certain. Specimen: blood. The CDR3 nucleotides read TGTGCCACCAGCAGAGCGTCCTTCACAGATACGCAGTATTTT. The encoded protein is CATSRASFTDTQYF.